This TCR beta chain was observed in a study of T-cell reconstitution after alpha-beta-depleted transplantation in children. Unique molecular identifiers were used in preparing the TCRbeta library. TCRdb re-analysed the PCR reads in MiXCR, keeping a single row per CDR3 protein. This sample has around 600,000 distinct CDR3 sequences; approximately 15% occur once, and the top ten carry about 1.1%. This CDR3 region has 12 residues. Germline CDR1 MNHEY, CDR2 SMNVEV (reference sequence). Notes on this clonotype: A clone one base away is much larger, so this may be a read error.

Source: PBMCs from the stem cell graft donor, taken from the stem cell graft. The receptor was derived from a human donor who donated a stem cell graft to a child with acute myeloid leukemia. The V gene is TRBV27, the J gene TRBJ2-5; D not certain. The CDR3 region is CAGRNYQETQYF. The CDR3 DNA sequence: TGTGCCGGCAGGAACTATCAAGAGACCCAGTACTTC.